This TCR beta chain was retrieved from a study of vaccination and CD4 T cells after COVID-19 (dated by TCRdb to the early 2020s). For the study in its entirety: SARS-CoV-2 positivity had been established in the convalescent patients by nasal swab PCR, and mild disease was recorded in under ten of these patients and severe disease in one. Post-vaccine blood samples were taken a median of approximately 70 days after the second vaccine dose, with a range of roughly 13 to 250 days. Post-COVID blood samples were collected from convalescent patients a median of roughly 100 days after diagnosis, with a range of about 35 to 180 days. In over 8 COVID-19 convalescent patients and a handful of infection-naive healthy vaccine recipients, researchers compared the spike-specific CD4+ TCR repertoire from before mRNA vaccination with the repertoire from after. Six males and four females were included in the convalescent cohort, with two Hispanic individuals, seven Caucasians, two Asians and one multiracial person represented. Control cultures used a CEFX viral epitope pool as positive control, an HIV-1 Nef peptide pool as negative control, or no peptide. For stimulating the cultures, overlapping spike peptide pools were used, derived from SARS-CoV-2 as well as from the common cold coronaviruses HCoV-NL63, HCoV-OC43 and HCoV-229E. Participants received two doses of either the Pfizer-BioNTech BNT162b2 vaccine (n=8) or the Moderna mRNA-1273 vaccine (n=2). Study-level results and caveats: The median count of SARS-CoV-2-reactive clonotypes went up from around 21 after infection to 30 to 40 after vaccination, although the change was not significant. In convalescent patients, a median about 84% of post-vaccine SARS-CoV-2-reactive clones were detected only after vaccination, and vaccine-specific priming was suggested by this finding. Only a relatively small number of convalescent patients were included in the study, and early timepoints following natural infection were not analyzed. Of the vaccine-specific clones found in convalescent patients, nearly all (304 of 307) were mono-reactive for SARS-CoV-2 spike instead of being cross-reactive with common cold coronaviruses.

This specimen's treatment or condition label, interpreted: approximately nine-day PBMC culture with coronavirus spike peptide pools or control peptides (ViraFEST assay). The ViraFEST assay, used in the study, expanded antigen-specific T cells with peptide pools and then identified the expanded clonotypes through TCR sequencing. The positive SARS-CoV-2 PCR tests of the convalescent patients were dated from March to December 2020, before the Alpha, Beta and Delta variants emerged in the United States. Each well held approximately 2 million PBMCs cultured in IMDM containing roughly 5.4% human AB serum and approximately 9.8 IU/ml IL-2, with 10 ug/ml peptide pools added. Half of the culture medium was replaced with fresh IL-2-containing medium on days 3 and 7. Once the cells had been in culture for roughly 11 days, the EasySep CD4+ T cell isolation kit was used to isolate CD4+ T cells by negative selection. PBMCs were separated from whole blood using Ficoll-Paque Plus gradient centrifugation and then either used fresh or cryopreserved at -140C. Triplicate wells were generally used for each culture condition.

The library was produced with PCR. At the Johns Hopkins FTIC core, DNA from the cultured CD4+ T cells underwent TCR sequencing with the Oncomine TCR Beta short-read assay. The QIAamp micro DNA kit was used to extract genomic DNA from the cultured CD4+ T cells. Oncomine TCR Beta libraries from cultured CD4+ T cells were pooled using unique dual indexes and sequenced on an Illumina iSeq 100. In the paper's pipeline: Non-productive sequences were filtered out, and CDR3s that did not start with C, did not end with F or W, or were shorter than 7 amino acids were discarded. The MANAFEST web application was used to identify antigen-specific clonotypes by comparing peptide-stimulated wells against reference wells and other culture wells. To be called positive, a clone needed an FDR below 0.05, an odds ratio above 5, and a productive frequency above 0.1% in at least two of three replicate wells. Cross-reactive clonotypes were defined as significantly expanded in both SARS-CoV-2 spike wells and at least one common cold coronavirus spike condition. Similarity between CDR3 sequences was evaluated in R version 3.6.1 using Levenshtein distances (stringdist) and unrooted phylogenetic trees (ape). TCRdb applied fastp at Q25 and MiXCR to the public reads, then kept only in-frame beta chains. Each CDR3 protein appears once, grouped with its most common genes and DNA. Here the V and J calls rest on TCRdb's processing, not on the authors' analysis. This sample lists about 14,000 distinct CDR3 sequences; roughly 54% were detected once. The ten largest account for approximately 8.4% of the sample.

By how much of the sample it makes up, this clonotype is large (0.1 to 1%). This clone's antigen is unknown. Per-nucleotide qualities are absent, and no much larger clonotype sits a single base away. The starting material was CD4+ T cells from blood, cultured in vitro, obtained before SARS-CoV-2 vaccination. The source of this sequence is a human donor who had recovered from COVID-19.

The CDR3 reads as follows: CASSAVDRVYYGYTF. The DNA sequence is TGTGCCAGCAGTGCAGTTGACAGGGTATACTATGGCTACACCTTC. The chain is made from TRBV28 and TRBJ1-2, with 7 middle bases fitting TRBD1. The CDR3 spans 15 residues, from the cysteine through the phenylalanine. Here the CDR3 DNA is all that survives: 45 bases in frame from base 1. Unmatched junction bases come to 9, with V trimmed by 5 bases and J by 3 bases. From the germline V gene, CDR1 is MDHEN and CDR2 is SYDVKM.